Included here is one T cell receptor beta chain sequence, with context. Its antigen is unknown. The CDR3 totals 19 residues. V dropped 3 bases and J dropped 3; count of bases not matched to a gene: 17. CDR1 is MGHRA, CDR2 YSYEKL, per germline. From 500 ng of total RNA, TCR beta-specific cDNA was reverse-transcribed using a constant-region primer. What produced the TCR beta libraries was three nested multiplex PCR rounds using slightly modified ARM-PCR. Both of the initial two PCR rounds ran for nine to eleven cycles and employed TRBV1-TRBV30 forward primers alongside a C-beta reverse primer. MiXCR, applied by TCRdb to the multiplex PCR reads, yields one record per CDR3 protein. Counted here are 90,000 to 110,000 distinct CDR3 sequences, roughly 80% occurring once; the ten biggest clones make up under 25%. This entry belongs to a study of tumor-infiltrating lymphocytes in primary liver carcinoma. Study-wide points: Roughly 7.5-25% of top clones, and no more, occurred in all five tumor regions.

Unsorted bulk tissue of about 20-32 mg yielded co-extracted RNA and DNA. The sample taken for sequencing was liver tumor tissue from sampling region 3. Indicated subset: tumor region T3, left-lateral pole. The chain employs TRBV4-1 and TRBJ2-1; TRBD2 aligns across 7 bases. The receptor comes from a man aged 35-49 years with primary liver carcinoma and hepatitis B virus infection. CDR3 DNA: TGCGCCAGCAGCCAGTTGGGACCAGCGGGATTTACCGACTACAATGAGCAGTTCTTC. Amino acids: CASSQLGPAGFTDYNEQFF.